The sample holds many counts of the clone carrying this T cell receptor beta chain. What was amplified from RNA transcripts were TCR beta CDR3 regions. When the TCR CDR3 underwent first-round RT-PCR, the HTBI primer set was used. One entry per CDR3 protein results from TCRdb running MiXCR on the multiplex PCR reads. This sample has 300,000 to 450,000 distinct CDR3 sequences, with 15% to 18% found just once. Thyroid ultrasound and orbital computed tomography, with clinical symptoms and serum thyroxine and TRAb, informed diagnoses. Using more than 7.5 ml of fresh peripheral blood, PBMCs were prepared. The record originates from a study of T cells in Graves' hyperthyroidism and ophthalmopathy. On the study more broadly: Peripheral blood was obtained at initial diagnosis, preceding any treatment.

Germline-derived CDR1 and CDR2 are SNHLY and FYNNEI. CDR3 length: 16 residues. The V end was cut by 4 bases, the J end by 3 bases, with 19 bases between. The rearrangement joins TRBV2 to TRBJ2-7, with D possibly being TRBD2 (5 bases). This TCR was sampled from a woman aged 18-29 years with Graves' hyperthyroidism that later progressed to Graves' ophthalmopathy. Sequenced material: blood. The CDR3 reads CASSGLAFGFGYEQYF. The DNA of the CDR3 is TGTGCCAGCAGTGGGCTAGCTTTCGGTTTTGGCTACGAGCAGTACTTC.